The 15 T cell receptor beta chains below come from one sample, sequenced in a study of tumor-infiltrating lymphocytes in localized non-small cell lung cancer (dated by TCRdb to about 2021). The protocol used for the library was the immunoSEQ multiplex PCR assay. TCRdb re-hosts the immuneACCESS table, in-frame sequences only. Its copies lack some clones; in the studies checked, an unresolved V gene accounts for under half of them, and the cause for the rest is not known. This sample holds thousands of clones; 66% were observed only once. The ten most abundant clones make up under 15% of the sample. Sequences were obtained from uninvolved lung tissue not adjacent to the tumor. These receptors were collected from a human donor with non-small cell lung cancer.

By sample share, this clone is large. The chain joins TRBV5-5 to TRBJ1-6, with TRBD1 as a possible D gene (5 bases). This CDR3 is built from 18 residues. The V gene lost 4 bases and the J gene lost 1 base, with 18 bases spanning the gap. Germline loops: CDR1 SGHKS, CDR2 YYEKEE (reference sequence). CDR3 loop: CASSTAVQGMSYNSPLHF. CDR3 bases: TGTGCCAGCAGCACGGCTGTCCAGGGAATGTCCTATAATTCACCCCTCCACTTT.

The chain is built from TRBV6-5 and TRBJ2-7; possibly TRBD2 for D (6 bases). The ends were cut back, 3 bases at V and 5 bases at J, with 8 bases in the middle. The V gene's germline CDR1 is MNHEY and CDR2 SVGAGI. This CDR3 is built from 12 residues. The CDR3 region is CASSYGGNEQYF. CDR3 in DNA: TGTGCCAGCAGTTATGGGGGGAACGAGCAGTACTTC.

V usage is TRBV27 and J usage is TRBJ2-3; perhaps TRBD2 as D (5 bases). V was pared by 2 bases and J by 2 bases, with 17 bases between. The CDR3 is 17 residues long. In germline, CDR1 is MNHEY, CDR2 SMNVEV (reference sequence). DNA for the CDR3: TGTGCCAGCAGTTTACTCCTTGCTAGCCAGGCCACAGATACGCAGTATTTT. Residues: CASSLLLASQATDTQYF.

This clone was seen a single time. The V and J genes are TRBV29-1 and TRBJ2-6; 8 nucleotides line up with TRBD1. The CDR3 has 17 amino acids. Germline V lookup: CDR1 SQVTM, CDR2 ANQGSEA. Germline trimming cut 6 bases from V and 0 bases from J; bases unmatched to any gene: 10. CDR3 sequence: CSVSGGKGTSGANVLTF. In nucleotides, the CDR3 is TGCAGCGTCTCAGGGGGCAAAGGGACCTCTGGGGCCAACGTCCTGACTTTC.

The rearrangement uses TRBV5-1 and TRBJ2-1; 9 bases are a match to TRBD2. The CDR3 runs to 16 residues. The V gene's germline CDR1 is SGHRS and CDR2 YFSETQ. The J segment lost 8 bases and the V segment lost 0 bases, leaving 9 bases of the junction unmatched. CDR3 amino acids: CASSLAVSSGKYEQFF. DNA of the CDR3: TGCGCCAGCAGCTTGGCCGTATCTAGCGGGAAGTATGAGCAGTTCTTC. Using reference TRBV5-1 and TRBJ2-1 for the parts outside the CDR3, the full variable domain is KAGVTQTPRYLIKTRGQQVTLSCSPISGHRSVSWYQQTPGQGLQFLFEYFSETQRNKGNFPGRFSGRQFSNSRSEMNVSTLELGDSALYLCASSLAVSSGKYEQFFGPGTRLTVL.

This clone turned up a few times. The rearrangement links TRBV5-6 to TRBJ1-4, with a tentative D call TRBD1 (5 bases). V lost 4 bases, J lost 7 bases, and 11 bases lay in between. The CDR3 is made up of 13 amino acids. CDR1 is SGHDT, CDR2 YYEEEE, per germline. CDR3 nucleotides: TGTGCCAGCAGCAGGAGGGGCAGTGAAAAACTGTTTTTT. This codes for CASSRRGSEKLFF.

This chain uses TRBV2 with TRBJ1-1; 8 bases line up with TRBD1. The length of the CDR3 is 14 residues. V trimming: 5 bases; J trimming: 2 bases; junction bases outside the gene matches: 4. Germline-derived CDR1 and CDR2 are SNHLY and FYNNEI. The CDR3 DNA is TGTGCCAGCAGTACACAGGGGGGCAACACTGAAGCTTTCTTT. Translation: CASSTQGGNTEAFF.

The rearrangement joins TRBV5-1 to TRBJ2-4; 12 bases agree with TRBD1. CDR3 size: 18 residues. Per germline, CDR1 SGHRS and CDR2 YFSETQ. The ends lost 0 bases at V and 8 bases at J; junction bases unmatched: 12. CDR3: CASSLEGSGTGGAYIQYF. In DNA, the CDR3 is TGCGCCAGCAGCTTGGAAGGGTCAGGGACAGGGGGCGCGTACATTCAGTACTTC.

The V call is TRBV5-6, the J call TRBJ2-7; D is unresolved. Germline V gives CDR1 SGHDT, CDR2 YYEEEE. V was pared by 4 bases and J by 2 bases, with 13 bases between. The CDR3 runs 14 residues. The CDR3 DNA sequence: TGTGCCAGCAGCCTGCATGGGTCTACCTACGAGCAGTACTTC. Its translation is CASSLHGSTYEQYF.

This chain joins TRBV4-2 and TRBJ2-7, with 9 bases identical to TRBD1. From germline, CDR1 is LGHNA and CDR2 YNFKEQ. The CDR3 totals 16 residues. V trimming: 1 base; J trimming: 7 bases; junction bases outside the gene matches: 11. CDR3 nucleotide sequence: TGTGCCAGCAGCCAAGTTTCCGGGACAGGGACGTCTGAGCAGTACTTC. It yields the protein CASSQVSGTGTSEQYF.

The chain joins TRBV7-2 to TRBJ1-1; 7 bases are a match to TRBD1. The V segment lost 1 base and the J segment 4 bases; nucleotides outside the gene matches: 6. The CDR3 spans 15 residues. Germline CDR1 reads SGHTA; CDR2 reads FQGNSA. As DNA, the CDR3 is TGTGCCAGCAGCTTAGTCTGGCAGGGGGGCACTGAAGCTTTCTTT. Its protein product is CASSLVWQGGTEAFF.

The V gene is TRBV10-3, the J gene TRBJ2-1; D is ambiguous. This CDR3 has 17 residues. Between the trimmed V and J ends, which lost 2 bases and 5 bases, there was a span of 19 bases. Per the germline V gene, CDR1 is ENHRY and CDR2 is SYGVKD. CDR3 in DNA: TGTGCCATCAGTGAGGCCCCAGCCCCAGCGAAGAACAATGAGCAGTTCTTC. This sequence encodes CAISEAPAPAKNNEQFF.

This clone was observed a few times. The chain carries TRBV5-1 and TRBJ2-3, with TRBD1 matching 7 bases. Unmatched junction bases numbered 4, after V lost 5 bases and J lost 1 base. The CDR3 runs 14 residues. In germline, CDR1 is SGHRS, CDR2 YFSETQ. The CDR3, as DNA: TGCGCCAGCAGGCCAGGACAGGGCACAGATACGCAGTATTTT. Translating gives CASRPGQGTDTQYF.

The chain links TRBV7-2 to TRBJ2-3, with D maybe TRBD1 (7 bases). CDR3 length: 17 residues. Germline lookup yields CDR1 SGHTA and CDR2 FQGNSA. Trimming left V 3 bases short and J 2 bases short, with 18 bases between. CDR3 region: CASSFQRGRGFTDTQYF. CDR3 coding DNA: TGTGCCAGCAGCTTCCAGAGGGGGCGGGGATTCACAGATACGCAGTATTTT. The full variable domain, completed using reference TRBV7-2 and TRBJ2-3, is GAGVSQSPSNKVTEKGKDVELRCDPISGHTALYWYRQSLGQGLEFLIYFQGNSAPDKSGLPSDRFSAERTGGSVSTLTIQRTQQEDSAVYLCASSFQRGRGFTDTQYFGPGTRLTVL.

The genes are TRBV7-8 and TRBJ2-7; 8 bases map to TRBD1. With 2 bases clipped from V and 1 base from J, the junction kept 4 bases outside the gene matches. CDR1 is SGHVS and CDR2 is FQNEAQ in the germline V gene. The CDR3 loop spans 15 amino acids. CDR3 DNA: TGTGCCAGCAGCTTAAGACAGGGGCCGTCCTACGAGCAGTACTTC. It is translated as CASSLRQGPSYEQYF.